The present TCR beta chain was sequenced within a study of T cell responses to AZD1222 COVID-19 vaccine. Worth noting for this clone: Its target is unknown.

V lost 4 bases and J lost 4, with 13 bases in between. The length of the CDR3 is 15 residues. Per the germline V gene, CDR1 is MNHEY and CDR2 is SVGEGT. Clones were read by immunoSEQ multiplex PCR, and TCRdb kept only the in-frame ones, dropping some. The sample comprises under 130,000 clones, over 85% of which are singletons, and more than 2% rests with the top ten. Study-wide results and limits: The peak T cell response came first, and repertoires were sampled only after it. Donors were chiefly white British, with a greater number of females, and clonal diversity was perhaps underestimated.

This TCR was recovered from an adult in good health. Sequencing was performed on peripheral blood, taken on day 0 of AZD1222 vaccination. The V call is TRBV6-2 or TRBV6-3, the J call TRBJ2-2, with D perhaps assigned TRBD1 or TRBD2 (6 bases each). The CDR3 sequence: CASSLFGGPTGELFF. DNA for the CDR3: TGTGCCAGCAGTTTGTTTGGGGGGCCCACCGGGGAGCTGTTTTTT.